One T cell receptor beta chain is described in this entry. As yet, its antigen is unknown. Nashville, Tennessee was home to all donors, who were Caucasian adults. The sample belongs to a study of shared clonotypes between healthy human individuals. Study-level information: Each donor's CD8 memory used one plate, CD8 naive two, each CD4 subset three.

The table came from immunoSEQ multiplex PCR; TCRdb's copy has only in-frame clones and leaves some out. The data contain 600,000 to 750,000 clones, 55% to 80% of them seen just once; the ten biggest clones take up under 2%. V was trimmed by 8 bases and J by 6 bases, leaving 20 bases between them. Germline CDR1 SGHAT, CDR2 FQNNGV. The CDR3 extends over 14 amino acids. Findings and caveats of the study: Across subsets, estimated richness was generally greater for naive than for memory populations. Represented diversity (both genetic and exposure-history) was limited by the small number of donors.

The sample comprised memory CD4+ T cells sorted from blood. The sample's subset: CD45RA-negative fraction. This receptor was obtained from a woman aged 25 to 39 in good health. This sequence joins TRBV11-2 and TRBJ2-7; a possible D gene is TRBD2 (5 bases). CDR3 region: CASSSPPLVVEQYF. The CDR3 nucleotides are TGTGCCAGCTCATCGCCCCCACTAGTGGTCGAGCAGTACTTC.